This entry concerns a single T cell receptor beta chain. Study processing details: Reference gene primer amplification yielded estimated nucleated cell counts. Clones were read by immunoSEQ multiplex PCR, and TCRdb kept only the in-frame ones, dropping some. V, J and clone size are taken as reported in that table, and D and trimming were inferred from the DNA itself. The table has under 70,000 clones, more than 65% seen once. This sample was included in a study of blood T cell repertoires in COVID-19. The clonotype comes from a woman older than 75 with active or convalescent COVID-19. The material sequenced was peripheral blood.

The CDR3 DNA is TGTGCCAGTAGTATAAGACAGGGTATTCAGCCCCAGCATTTT. Protein sequence: CASSIRQGIQPQHF. V and J are TRBV19 and TRBJ1-5, with 7 bases lining up with TRBD1. Germline V gene lookup returns CDR1 LNHDA and CDR2 SQIVND (reference sequence). The CDR3 loop spans 14 amino acids. The V and J ends lost 2 bases and 6 bases, in that order; junction bases with no gene match: 4. The variable domain in full, completed from reference TRBV19 and TRBJ1-5, reads DGGITQSPKYLFRKEGQNVTLSCEQNLNHDAMYWYRQDPGQGLRLIYYSQIVNDFQKGDIAEGYSVSREKKESFPLTVTSAQKNPTAFYLCASSIRQGIQPQHFGDGTRLSIL.